What follows is one TCR beta chain and its context. This sample was included in a study of CD8 T cells in Susac syndrome. In germline, CDR1 is SGDLS, CDR2 YYNGEE. The CDR3 loop spans 15 amino acids. V was shortened by 5 bases and J by 0 bases, with 13 bases between the two germline ends. RNA was extracted with the RNeasy kit, and a quantity of roughly 0.5 to 1 ug was reverse transcribed using random hexamers. Using its own MiXCR run on the immunoSEQ multiplex PCR reads, TCRdb lists one record per CDR3 protein. Among approximately 300,000 distinct CDR3 sequences listed, around 85% were seen once. The TCR was taken from a human donor with multiple sclerosis. V and J are TRBV9 and TRBJ2-3; the D gene is possibly TRBD2 (6 bases). The specimen sequenced was CD8+ T cells from PBMCs. CDR3 loop: CASSLLAPSTDTQYF. For the CDR3, the DNA is TGTGCCAGCAGTCTCCTAGCGCCTAGCACAGATACGCAGTATTTT.